This TCR beta chain was recovered during a study of T-cell reconstitution after alpha-beta-depleted transplantation in children. Germline V gives CDR1 SGHRS, CDR2 YFSETQ. There are 14 residues in the CDR3. V was shortened by 0 bases and J by 9 bases, with 13 bases between the two germline ends. Study conclusions and caveats: The authors attributed T-cell counts and diversity one year after transplant mostly to newly produced T cells.

Researchers prepared the TCRbeta library using unique molecular identifiers, the study reports. TCRdb redid the calling of the PCR reads with MiXCR, one entry per CDR3 protein. The data hold about 540,000 distinct CDR3 sequences, with 27% observed a single time. With respect to this clonotype: Its antigen is as yet unknown.

The sequencing used PBMCs, collected before TCRalphabeta/CD19-depleted stem cell transplant. The sequence was collected from a boy under two years old with Wiskott-Aldrich syndrome, due to receive a stem cell transplant. V usage is TRBV5-1 and J usage is TRBJ2-1, with D maybe TRBD1 (5 bases). CDR3 sequence (DNA): TGCGCCAGCAGCTTGGTTTTCCAGGGTGGTGAGCAGTTCTTC. Translated: CASSLVFQGGEQFF.